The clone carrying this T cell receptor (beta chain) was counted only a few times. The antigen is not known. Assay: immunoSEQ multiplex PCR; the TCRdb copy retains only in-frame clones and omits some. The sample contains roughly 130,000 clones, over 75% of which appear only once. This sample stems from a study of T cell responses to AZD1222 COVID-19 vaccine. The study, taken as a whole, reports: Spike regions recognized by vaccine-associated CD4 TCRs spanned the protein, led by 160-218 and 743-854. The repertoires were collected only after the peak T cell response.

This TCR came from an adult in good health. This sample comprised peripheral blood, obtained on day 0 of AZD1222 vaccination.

Here the CDR3 DNA reads TGTGCCAGTAGTGGGGGACAAAGACTCACAGATACGCAGTATTTT. Its translation is CASSGGQRLTDTQYF. J is TRBJ2-3 and V is TRBV19; tentatively, D is TRBD1 (6 bases). The length of the CDR3 is 15 residues. Germline values: CDR1 LNHDA, CDR2 SQIVND (reference sequence). V was cut by 5 bases and J by 2 bases, with 14 bases left in between.